The 13 T cell receptor beta chains reported below all come from one sample, sequenced in a study of T cell repertoires in cytomegalovirus infection. MiXCR, run by TCRdb on the reads, gives a single entry per CDR3 protein. Among 700,000 to 900,000 distinct CDR3 sequences listed, roughly 28% were seen once. No antigen is known for these receptors. This specimen consisted of cultured CD8+ T cells from PBMCs, obtained from culture after CMV antigen stimulation. The receptor set was obtained from a human donor in good health (CMV status not recorded). Some clones in this sample may be carry-over from other donors' samples.

The chain carries TRBV5-1 and TRBJ1-2; the match to TRBD1 covers 8 bases. The germline V gene encodes CDR1 SGHRS and CDR2 YFSETQ. V shed 2 bases and J 0 bases; nucleotides not matched to a gene: 6. The CDR3 consists of 16 residues. The CDR3 here is CASSFNRQGSNYGYTF. The CDR3 DNA reads TGCGCCAGCAGCTTCAACCGACAGGGGTCTAACTATGGCTACACCTTC.

The J gene is TRBJ1-6, the V gene TRBV6-2 or TRBV6-3, with 10 nucleotides matching TRBD1. Germline loops: CDR1 MNHEY, CDR2 SVGEGT. Trimming cost V 2 bases and J 0 bases; bases outside gene matches: 7. There are 19 residues in the CDR3. The DNA for the CDR3 is TGTGCCAGCAGTTACGTCGACGGGACAGGGGCCTCCTATAATTCACCCCTCCACTTT. It translates to CASSYVDGTGASYNSPLHF.

This clonotype was counted ten times or more. The gene calls are TRBV7-9 and TRBJ2-7, with TRBD1 matching over 8 bases. J lost 3 bases, V lost 4 bases, and 11 bases had no gene match. The CDR3 is made up of 16 amino acids. The germline CDR1 and CDR2 sequences are SEHNR and FQNEAQ (reference sequence). CDR3 coding DNA: TGTGCCAGCAGCTACCAAGCCAGGGGGCGCGTCTACGAGCAGTACTTC. It codes for CASSYQARGRVYEQYF.

This chain links TRBV19 with TRBJ2-2, with D perhaps matching TRBD2 (6 bases). The V gene's germline CDR1 is LNHDA and CDR2 SQIVND (reference sequence). The CDR3 sequence is 15 residues long. The germline V and J ends were trimmed by 2 bases and 5 bases, with 12 bases remaining between them. The CDR3 loop reads CASSITGSGTGELFF. DNA for the CDR3: TGTGCCAGTAGTATAACCGGGAGTGGAACCGGGGAGCTGTTTTTT.

This clonotype has only a few counts. The V and J genes are TRBV12-3 or TRBV12-4 and TRBJ1-1; unclear D gene. The CDR3 sequence is 12 residues long. Deletions cut 5 bases from V and 7 bases from J, with 11 bases between. CDR3 region: CASSLPGIEAFF. CDR3 coding DNA: TGTGCCAGCAGTCTACCTGGTATTGAAGCTTTCTTT.

V and J are TRBV28 and TRBJ2-3; possibly TRBD2 for D (6 bases). The V end was cut by 4 bases, the J end by 5 bases, with 16 bases between. The CDR3 has 15 amino acids. From germline, CDR1 is MDHEN and CDR2 SYDVKM. DNA of the CDR3: TGTGCCAGCAGTTCCCGGGACTCCTTTCGAGATACGCAGTATTTT. Amino acids: CASSSRDSFRDTQYF.

CDR3 loop: CASSGRDNQETQYF. CDR3 bases: TGTGCCAGCAGTGGGAGGGACAACCAAGAGACCCAGTACTTC. The V and J genes are TRBV28 and TRBJ2-5; D is possibly TRBD2 (7 bases). Germline CDR1 is MDHEN and CDR2 is SYDVKM. V was clipped by 5 bases and J by 0 bases, with 10 bases between them. CDR3 length: 14 amino acids.

The sample holds a few counts of this clonotype. The chain employs TRBV24-1 and TRBJ2-3; D perhaps matches TRBD1 (6 bases). Germline CDR1 and CDR2: KGHDR and SFDVKD. Trimming shortened V by 5 bases and J by 2 bases, and 19 bases separated the two germline ends. The CDR3 spans 17 residues. CDR3: CATSVDPGHPVTDTQYF. The CDR3 DNA follows: TGTGCCACCAGTGTCGACCCGGGACACCCCGTCACAGATACGCAGTATTTT.

This clonotype was seen only a few times. J is TRBJ1-2 and V is TRBV20-1; no definite D call. The V end was cut by 6 bases, the J end by 4 bases, with 21 bases between. CDR1 and CDR2 (germline): DFQATT, SNEGSKA (reference sequence). The CDR3 length is 15 residues. The CDR3 DNA reads TGCAGTGCCGGGTGGGGAGGAGATTCTGTCTATGGCTACACCTTC. Amino acids: CSAGWGGDSVYGYTF.

The rearrangement links TRBV6-5 to TRBJ2-1; possible D gene TRBD1, 6 bases. Trimming shortened V by 0 bases and J by 6 bases, and 9 bases separated the two germline ends. The CDR3 spans 14 residues. Germline V gene data show CDR1 as MNHEY and CDR2 as SVGAGI. CDR3: CASSYSVTGNEQFF. The CDR3 region has the DNA TGTGCCAGCAGTTACTCGGTGACAGGCAATGAGCAGTTCTTC.

This clonotype was seen only a few times. The chain joins TRBV9 to TRBJ2-3; D perhaps matches TRBD2 (6 bases). CDR1 is SGDLS, CDR2 YYNGEE, per germline. This CDR3 region has 14 residues. Trimming removed 2 bases from V and 1 base from J, with 8 bases in between. The CDR3 here is CASSVGGRTDTQYF. The CDR3 DNA reads TGTGCCAGCAGCGTGGGGGGACGCACAGATACGCAGTATTTT.

This clonotype was seen a few times. The chain recombines TRBV28 with TRBJ2-7; D gene unclear. Trimming left V 4 bases short and J 6 bases short, with 10 bases between. Germline lookup yields CDR1 MDHEN and CDR2 SYDVKM. CDR3 length: 12 residues. CDR3 coding DNA: TGTGCCAGCAGTTATCTTGGCGCCGAGCAGTACGTC. It translates to CASSYLGAEQYV.

The chain uses TRBV6-1 and TRBJ2-5; D may be TRBD1 or TRBD2 (5 bases each). Trimming took off 6 bases at V and 5 bases at J, with 22 bases between the two ends. The germline V gene has CDR1 MNHNS and CDR2 SASEGT. CDR3 length: 16 residues. The CDR3 region is CASRSWSQGVGETQYF. The CDR3, as DNA: TGTGCCAGCAGGAGCTGGTCTCAGGGAGTCGGGGAGACCCAGTACTTC.